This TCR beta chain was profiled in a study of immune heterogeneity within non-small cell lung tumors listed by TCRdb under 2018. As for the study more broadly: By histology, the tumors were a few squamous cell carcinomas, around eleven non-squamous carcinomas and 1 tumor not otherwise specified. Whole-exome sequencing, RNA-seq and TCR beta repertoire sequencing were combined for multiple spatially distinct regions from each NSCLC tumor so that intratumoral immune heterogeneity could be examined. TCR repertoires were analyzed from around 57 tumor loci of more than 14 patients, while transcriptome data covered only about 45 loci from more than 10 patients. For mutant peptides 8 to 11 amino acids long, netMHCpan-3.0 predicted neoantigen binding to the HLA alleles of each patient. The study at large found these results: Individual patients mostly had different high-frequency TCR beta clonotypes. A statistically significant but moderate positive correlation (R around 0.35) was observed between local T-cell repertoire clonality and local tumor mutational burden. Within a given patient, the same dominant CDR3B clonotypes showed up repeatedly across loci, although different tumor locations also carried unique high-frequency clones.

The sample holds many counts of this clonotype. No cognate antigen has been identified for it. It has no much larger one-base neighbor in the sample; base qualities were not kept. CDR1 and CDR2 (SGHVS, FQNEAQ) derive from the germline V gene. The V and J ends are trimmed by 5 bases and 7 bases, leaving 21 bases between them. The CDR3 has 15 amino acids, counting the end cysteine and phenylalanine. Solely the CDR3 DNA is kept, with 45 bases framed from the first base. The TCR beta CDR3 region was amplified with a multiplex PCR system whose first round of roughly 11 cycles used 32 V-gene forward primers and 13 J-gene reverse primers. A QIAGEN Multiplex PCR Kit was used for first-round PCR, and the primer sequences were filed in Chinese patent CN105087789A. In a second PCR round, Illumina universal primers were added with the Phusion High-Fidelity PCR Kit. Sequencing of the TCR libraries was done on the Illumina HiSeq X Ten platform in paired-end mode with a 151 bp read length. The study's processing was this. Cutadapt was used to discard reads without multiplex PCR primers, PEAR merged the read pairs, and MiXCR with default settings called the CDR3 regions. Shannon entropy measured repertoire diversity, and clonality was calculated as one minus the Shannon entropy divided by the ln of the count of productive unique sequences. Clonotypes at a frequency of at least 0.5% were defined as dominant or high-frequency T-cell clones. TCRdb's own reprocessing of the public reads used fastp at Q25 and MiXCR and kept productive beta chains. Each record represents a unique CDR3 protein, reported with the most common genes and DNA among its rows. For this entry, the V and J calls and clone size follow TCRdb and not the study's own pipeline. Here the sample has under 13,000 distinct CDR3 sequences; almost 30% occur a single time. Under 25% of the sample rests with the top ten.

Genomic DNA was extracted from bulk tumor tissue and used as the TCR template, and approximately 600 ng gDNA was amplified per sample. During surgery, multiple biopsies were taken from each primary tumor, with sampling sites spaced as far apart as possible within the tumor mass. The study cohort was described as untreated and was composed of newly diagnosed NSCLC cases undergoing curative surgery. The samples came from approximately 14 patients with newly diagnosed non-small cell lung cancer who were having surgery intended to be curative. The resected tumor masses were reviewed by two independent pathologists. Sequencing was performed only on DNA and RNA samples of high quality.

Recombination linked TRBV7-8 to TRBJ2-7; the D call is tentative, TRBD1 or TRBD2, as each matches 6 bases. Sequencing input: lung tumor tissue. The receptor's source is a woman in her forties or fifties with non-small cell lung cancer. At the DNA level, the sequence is TGTGCCAGCAGCCCGGGGGCAGACAACTACGAGGAGCAGTACTTC. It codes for CASSPGADNYEEQYF.